The rows below give T cell receptor beta chains drawn from one sample of a study of blood T cell repertoires in COVID-19. Sequencing used immunoSEQ multiplex PCR; TCRdb keeps in-frame clones, though not all of them. The repertoire has about 230,000 clones, roughly 80% of them found once; the top ten carry approximately 7.2%. Material: peripheral blood. All receptors come from an elderly woman with acute or convalescent COVID-19. The CDR3 runs from the conserved cysteine through the conserved F or W. D genes are given only for firm matches. Size values are once, few and many counts, or a class for expanded clones, and some rows have none.

cdr3_aa: CASSLAGSGELFF; cdr3_nt: TGTGCCAGCAGCTTAGCCGGTTCCGGGGAGCTGTTTTTT; v_call: TRBV7-9; cdr3_length: 13; j_call: TRBJ2-2; d_call: -; clone_size: -
cdr3_aa: CASSPPGQGSYNEQFF; cdr3_nt: TGTGCCAGCAGCCCTCCAGGACAGGGGTCCTACAATGAGCAGTTCTTC; v_call: TRBV5-4; cdr3_length: 16; j_call: TRBJ2-1; d_call: TRBD1; clone_size: once
cdr3_aa: CASSTLQGTSSRGEQFF; cdr3_nt: TGCGCCAGCAGCACCCTTCAGGGGACTAGCTCTCGGGGTGAGCAGTTCTTC; v_call: TRBV4-1; cdr3_length: 17; j_call: TRBJ2-1; d_call: TRBD2; clone_size: -
cdr3_aa: CASSWGGGQQETQYF; cdr3_nt: TGTGCCAGCAGCTGGGGCGGGGGGCAGCAAGAGACCCAGTACTTC; v_call: TRBV7-3; cdr3_length: 15; j_call: TRBJ2-5; d_call: TRBD2; clone_size: -
cdr3_aa: CAWSVLADTQYF; cdr3_nt: TGTGCCTGGAGTGTACTAGCTGATACGCAGTATTTT; v_call: TRBV30; cdr3_length: 12; j_call: TRBJ2-3; d_call: -; clone_size: -
cdr3_aa: CASLRSAGLKETQYF; cdr3_nt: TGTGCCAGCCTCCGGAGTGCGGGACTCAAAGAGACCCAGTACTTC; v_call: TRBV3-1/TRBV3-2; cdr3_length: 15; j_call: TRBJ2-5; d_call: -; clone_size: -
cdr3_aa: CASSIMGQGFNQPQHF; cdr3_nt: TGTGCCAGTAGTATCATGGGACAGGGGTTCAATCAGCCCCAGCATTTT; v_call: TRBV19; cdr3_length: 16; j_call: TRBJ1-5; d_call: TRBD1; clone_size: -
cdr3_aa: CASSQLAGNYEQYF; cdr3_nt: TGTGCCAGCAGCCAACTAGCGGGGAACTACGAGCAGTACTTC; v_call: TRBV3-1/TRBV3-2; cdr3_length: 14; j_call: TRBJ2-7; d_call: TRBD2; clone_size: -
cdr3_aa: CASSLKTGGYSNQPQHF; cdr3_nt: TGTGCCAGCAGCTTAAAGACAGGGGGGTATAGCAATCAGCCCCAGCATTTT; v_call: TRBV7-2; cdr3_length: 17; j_call: TRBJ1-5; d_call: TRBD1; clone_size: -
cdr3_aa: CASSADRATDTQYF; cdr3_nt: TGCGCCAGCAGCGCGGACAGGGCCACAGATACGCAGTATTTT; v_call: TRBV5-1; cdr3_length: 14; j_call: TRBJ2-3; d_call: TRBD1; clone_size: -
cdr3_aa: CASSYSTAGEAFF; cdr3_nt: TGTGCCAGCAGTTACTCGACGGCAGGGGAAGCTTTCTTT; v_call: TRBV6-5; cdr3_length: 13; j_call: TRBJ1-1; d_call: -; clone_size: -
cdr3_aa: CASSQDLTGGYEKLFF; cdr3_nt: TGTGCCAGCAGCCAAGATCTCACAGGGGGGTATGAAAAACTGTTTTTT; v_call: TRBV4-2; cdr3_length: 16; j_call: TRBJ1-4; d_call: TRBD1; clone_size: -
cdr3_aa: CASSQVPGGLYGYTF; cdr3_nt: TGTGCCAGCAGCCAAGTGCCGGGGGGTCTCTATGGCTACACCTTC; v_call: TRBV3-1/TRBV3-2; cdr3_length: 15; j_call: TRBJ1-2; d_call: -; clone_size: -
cdr3_aa: CAISEAQGNNEQFF; cdr3_nt: TGTGCCATCAGTGAGGCTCAGGGAAACAATGAGCAGTTCTTC; v_call: TRBV10-3; cdr3_length: 14; j_call: TRBJ2-1; d_call: -; clone_size: -
cdr3_aa: CASSSQGGAQETQYF; cdr3_nt: TGTGCCAGCAGCTCCCAAGGGGGGGCACAAGAGACCCAGTACTTC; v_call: TRBV7-2; cdr3_length: 15; j_call: TRBJ2-5; d_call: -; clone_size: few
cdr3_aa: CASGLTAGQGNNEQFF; cdr3_nt: TGTGCTAGTGGTCTCACTGCGGGACAGGGTAACAATGAGCAGTTCTTC; v_call: TRBV12-5; cdr3_length: 16; j_call: TRBJ2-1; d_call: TRBD1; clone_size: -
cdr3_aa: CASSELEPGTEAFF; cdr3_nt: TGTGCCAGCAGTGAATTGGAACCGGGAACTGAAGCTTTCTTT; v_call: TRBV2; cdr3_length: 14; j_call: TRBJ1-1; d_call: -; clone_size: -
cdr3_aa: CATQISGILRATQYF; cdr3_nt: TGTGCCACTCAAATTAGCGGGATTTTGAGGGCTACGCAGTATTTT; v_call: TRBV10-3; cdr3_length: 15; j_call: TRBJ2-3; d_call: TRBD2; clone_size: once
cdr3_aa: CASSEDIYNEQFF; cdr3_nt: TGTGCCAGCAGTGAAGACATTTACAATGAGCAGTTCTTC; v_call: TRBV12-3/TRBV12-4; cdr3_length: 13; j_call: TRBJ2-1; d_call: -; clone_size: -
cdr3_aa: CASRPTGNYGYTF; cdr3_nt: TGTGCCAGCAGGCCGACAGGGAACTATGGCTACACCTTC; v_call: TRBV6-5; cdr3_length: 13; j_call: TRBJ1-2; d_call: TRBD1; clone_size: -
cdr3_aa: CAIREGGADTQYF; cdr3_nt: TGTGCCATCAGGGAGGGGGGGGCAGATACGCAGTATTTT; v_call: TRBV10-3; cdr3_length: 13; j_call: TRBJ2-3; d_call: -; clone_size: -
cdr3_aa: CASSEWTREQFF; cdr3_nt: TGTGCCAGCAGCGAATGGACTAGGGAGCAGTTCTTC; v_call: TRBV3-1/TRBV3-2; cdr3_length: 12; j_call: TRBJ2-1; d_call: TRBD2; clone_size: once
cdr3_aa: CASSSAGAYQPQHF; cdr3_nt: TGTGCCAGCAGCTCCGCGGGGGCGTACCAGCCCCAGCATTTT; v_call: TRBV7-2; cdr3_length: 14; j_call: TRBJ1-5; d_call: -; clone_size: many
cdr3_aa: CAWRLNRGNTIYF; cdr3_nt: TGTGCCTGGAGGTTGAACAGGGGCAACACCATATATTTT; v_call: TRBV30; cdr3_length: 13; j_call: TRBJ1-3; d_call: TRBD1; clone_size: -
cdr3_aa: CASSLQGEGEKLFF; cdr3_nt: TGTGCCAGCAGCTTGCAAGGGGAAGGTGAAAAACTGTTTTTT; v_call: TRBV5-4; cdr3_length: 14; j_call: TRBJ1-4; d_call: -; clone_size: -